This T cell receptor beta chain was retrieved from a study of neoadjuvant anti-PD-1 for oral cavity cancer. As for the study in general: Most patients had three to four biweekly doses of 3 mg/kg nivolumab before resection. Non-progressing patients received a fourth nivolumab dose near day 43, then surgery on days 50-56.

Blood libraries mostly used roughly 0.5 ug genomic DNA, six replicates each. Assay: immunoSEQ multiplex PCR; the TCRdb copy retains only in-frame clones and omits some. Of several thousand clones listed, about three quarters were seen once; the top ten hold about 3%. Trimming removed 4 bases at V and 5 bases at J, with 11 bases between. Germline V gene data show CDR1 as MNHEY and CDR2 as SVGAGI. The CDR3 has 13 residues. Stage II-IVA oral cavity squamous cell carcinoma was new and untreated by systemic or radiation therapy. This clonotype originated in a person aged 40 to 85 with oral cavity squamous cell carcinoma. Sequencing was performed on PBMCs, taken before nivolumab (anti-PD-1) treatment. The chain couples TRBV6-5 to TRBJ2-5; maybe TRBD1 (5 bases). CDR3 nucleotides: TGTGCCAGCAGTTCGACAGCGACCGAGACCCAGTACTTC. As protein: CASSSTATETQYF.